This T cell receptor beta chain originates from a study of T-cell reconstitution after alpha-beta-depleted transplantation in children (dated by TCRdb to about 2016). Describing the broader study: The study quantitatively tracked T-cell immune reconstitution after TCRalphabeta/CD19-depleted allogeneic hematopoietic cell transplantation in children using TCR repertoire profiling.

Libraries were constructed by PCR. Sequencing used an Illumina HiSeq 2500. TCR library preparation used molecular barcoding, with unique molecular identifiers applied to normalize quantification of the TCRbeta repertoire. TCRdb reanalyzed the raw reads on its own, using fastp at Q25 for trimming and MiXCR for clone calling, and kept in-frame beta chains. Rows with a matching CDR3 protein are joined into one entry that keeps the most common DNA and genes. The sample table records about 230,000 distinct CDR3 sequences; around 12% of these occur just once. The ten biggest clones cover approximately 2.4% of the sample. Concerning this clonotype itself: Its recognized antigen is unknown. The record has no base qualities; no much larger clone is one base away.

The material sequenced was PBMCs from the stem cell graft donor, taken from the stem cell graft. This TCR was recovered from a human donor who donated a stem cell graft to a child with acute lymphoblastic leukemia.

This receptor has the CDR3 CATSPKAGQGPNEQFF. The nucleotide sequence is TGTGCCACCAGTCCTAAGGCGGGACAGGGTCCCAATGAGCAGTTCTTC. The rearrangement joined TRBV24-1 to TRBJ2-1; a stretch of 9 junction bases matches TRBD1. Germline trimming amounts to 6 bases on V and 6 bases on J, with 11 as the count of junction bases outside the gene matches. The CDR3, from cysteine to phenylalanine, totals 16 residues. Just the 48-base CDR3 DNA is kept, in frame starting at base 1. CDR1 KGHDR and CDR2 SFDVKD were looked up in the germline V gene.